This TCR beta chain was observed in a study of T-cell memory formation after mild COVID-19. General study results and limits: CD4+ contracting clones were found mainly in CM and EM, and CD8+ ones in EMRA. Second-wave clones peaking on day 37 lacked confirmed SARS-CoV-2 specificity.

Sample barcodes and UMIs were carried by the TCR alpha and TCR beta cDNA libraries that 5'RACE generated with constant-segment primers. TCRdb recomputed calls from the 5' RACE reads with MiXCR, one row per CDR3 protein. The data hold 550,000 to 700,000 distinct CDR3 sequences, with roughly 17% observed a single time. With respect to this clonotype: No antigen is known for it.

CDR1 and CDR2 from the germline V gene are SEHNR and FQNEAQ (reference sequence). The CDR3 runs 14 residues. The V end was cut by 0 bases, the J end by 1 base, with 6 bases between. This chain connects TRBV7-9 to TRBJ2-5, with D unclear. The receptor's source is an adult woman who had mild COVID-19 (a few samples of this study predate the infection). Cell type and time point are not known. The source material was PBMCs or a T cell subset sorted from them (not recorded which). For the CDR3, the DNA is TGTGCCAGCAGCTTAGCTTGGGGCCAAGAGACCCAGTACTTC. It is translated as CASSLAWGQETQYF.